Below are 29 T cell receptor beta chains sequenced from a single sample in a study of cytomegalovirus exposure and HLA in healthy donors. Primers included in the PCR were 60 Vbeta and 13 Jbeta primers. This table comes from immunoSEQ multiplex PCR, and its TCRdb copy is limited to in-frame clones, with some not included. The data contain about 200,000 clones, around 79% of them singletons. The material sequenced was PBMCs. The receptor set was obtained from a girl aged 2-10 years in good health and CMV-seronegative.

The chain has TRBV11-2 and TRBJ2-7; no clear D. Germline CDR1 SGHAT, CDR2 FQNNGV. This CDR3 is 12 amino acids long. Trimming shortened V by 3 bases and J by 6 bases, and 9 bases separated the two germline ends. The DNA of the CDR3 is TGTGCCAGCAGCTTCAGTAGCCCCGAGCAGTACTTC. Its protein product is CASSFSSPEQYF.

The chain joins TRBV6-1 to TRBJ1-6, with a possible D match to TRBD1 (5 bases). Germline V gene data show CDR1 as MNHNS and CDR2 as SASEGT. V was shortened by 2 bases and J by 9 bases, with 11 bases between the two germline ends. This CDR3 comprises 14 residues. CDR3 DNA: TGTGCCAGCAGTGAACTGCGGGGCGGTTCACCCCTCCACTTT. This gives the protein CASSELRGGSPLHF.

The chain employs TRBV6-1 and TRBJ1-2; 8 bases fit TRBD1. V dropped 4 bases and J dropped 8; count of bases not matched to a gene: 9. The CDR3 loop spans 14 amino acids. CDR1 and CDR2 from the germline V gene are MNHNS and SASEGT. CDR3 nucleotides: TGTGCCAGCAGTGCCGGGGACAGGTGGAAAGGCTACACCTTC. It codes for CASSAGDRWKGYTF.

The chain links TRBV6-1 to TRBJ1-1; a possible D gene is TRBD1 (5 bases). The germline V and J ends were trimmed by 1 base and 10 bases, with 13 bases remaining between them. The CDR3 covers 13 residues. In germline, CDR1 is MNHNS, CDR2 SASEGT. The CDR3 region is CASSEEGTRGAFF. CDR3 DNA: TGTGCCAGCAGTGAAGAGGGGACTAGGGGAGCTTTCTTT.

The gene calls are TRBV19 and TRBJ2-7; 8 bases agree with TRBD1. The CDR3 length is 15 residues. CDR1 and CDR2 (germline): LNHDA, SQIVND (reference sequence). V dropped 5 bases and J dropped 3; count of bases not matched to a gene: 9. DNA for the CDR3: TGTGCCAGTAGTTTAGGACAGGGAAGCCTCTACGAGCAGTACTTC. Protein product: CASSLGQGSLYEQYF.

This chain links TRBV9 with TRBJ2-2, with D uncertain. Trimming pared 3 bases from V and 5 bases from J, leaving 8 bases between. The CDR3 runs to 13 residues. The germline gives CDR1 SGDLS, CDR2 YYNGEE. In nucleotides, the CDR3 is TGTGCCAGCAGCGGCAGGCCGACCGGGGAGCTGTTTTTT. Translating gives CASSGRPTGELFF.

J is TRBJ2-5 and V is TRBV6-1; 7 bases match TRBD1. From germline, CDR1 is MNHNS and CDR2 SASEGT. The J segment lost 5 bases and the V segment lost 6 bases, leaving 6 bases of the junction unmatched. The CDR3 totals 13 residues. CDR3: CASRTGDRETQYF. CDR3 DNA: TGTGCCAGCAGAACAGGGGATCGCGAGACCCAGTACTTC.

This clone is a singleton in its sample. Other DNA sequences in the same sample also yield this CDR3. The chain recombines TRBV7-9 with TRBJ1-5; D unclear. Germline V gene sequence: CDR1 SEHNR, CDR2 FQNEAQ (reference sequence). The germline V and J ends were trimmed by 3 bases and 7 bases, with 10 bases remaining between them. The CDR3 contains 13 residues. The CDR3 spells CASSLGREQPQHF. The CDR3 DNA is TGTGCCAGCAGCTTGGGGAGGGAACAGCCCCAGCATTTT.

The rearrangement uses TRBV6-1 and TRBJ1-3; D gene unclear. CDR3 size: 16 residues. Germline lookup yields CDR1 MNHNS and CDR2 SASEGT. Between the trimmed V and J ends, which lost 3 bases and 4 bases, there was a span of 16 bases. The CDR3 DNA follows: TGTGCCAGCAGTGATGAGGGATCCGCCCGAGGAAACACCATATATTTT. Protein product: CASSDEGSARGNTIYF.

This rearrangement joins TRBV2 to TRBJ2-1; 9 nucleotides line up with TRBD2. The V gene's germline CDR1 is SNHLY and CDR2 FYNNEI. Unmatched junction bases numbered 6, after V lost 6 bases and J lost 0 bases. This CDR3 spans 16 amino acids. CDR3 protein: CASRAVRGGSYNEQFF. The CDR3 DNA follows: TGTGCCAGCAGGGCTGTGCGGGGGGGCTCCTACAATGAGCAGTTCTTC.

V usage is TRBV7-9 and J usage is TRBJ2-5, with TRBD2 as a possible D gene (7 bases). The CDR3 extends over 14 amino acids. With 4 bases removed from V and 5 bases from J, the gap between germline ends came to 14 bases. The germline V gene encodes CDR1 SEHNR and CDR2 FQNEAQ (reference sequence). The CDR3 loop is CASSWSGGAETQYF. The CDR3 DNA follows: TGTGCCAGCAGCTGGTCGGGGGGCGCGGAGACCCAGTACTTC.

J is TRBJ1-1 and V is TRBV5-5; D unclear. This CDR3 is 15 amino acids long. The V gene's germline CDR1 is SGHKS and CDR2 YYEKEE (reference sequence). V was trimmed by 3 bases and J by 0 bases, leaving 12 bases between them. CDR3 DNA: TGTGCCAGCAGCTGGGAGAGGCTTATGAACACTGAAGCTTTCTTT. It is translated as CASSWERLMNTEAFF.

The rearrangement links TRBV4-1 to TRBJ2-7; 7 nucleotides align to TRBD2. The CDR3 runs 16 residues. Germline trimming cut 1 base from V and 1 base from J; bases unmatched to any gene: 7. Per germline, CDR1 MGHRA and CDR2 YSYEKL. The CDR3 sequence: CASSQVASGESYEQYF. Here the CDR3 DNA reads TGCGCCAGCAGCCAAGTAGCTAGCGGAGAATCCTACGAGCAGTACTTC.

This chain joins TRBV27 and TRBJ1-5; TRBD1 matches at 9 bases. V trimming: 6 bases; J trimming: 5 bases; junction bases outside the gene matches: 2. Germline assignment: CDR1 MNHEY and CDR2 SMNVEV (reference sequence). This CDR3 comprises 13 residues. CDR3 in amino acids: CASRGQGHQPQHF. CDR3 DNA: TGTGCCAGCAGGGGACAGGGCCATCAGCCCCAGCATTTT.

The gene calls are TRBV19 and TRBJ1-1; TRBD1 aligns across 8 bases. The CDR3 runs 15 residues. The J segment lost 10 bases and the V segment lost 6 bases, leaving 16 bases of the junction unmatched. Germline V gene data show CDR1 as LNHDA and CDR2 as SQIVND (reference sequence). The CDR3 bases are TGTGCCAGTAGGGTCCAGGGGGCAGCCAACGCGGGAGCTTTCTTT. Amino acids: CASRVQGAANAGAFF.

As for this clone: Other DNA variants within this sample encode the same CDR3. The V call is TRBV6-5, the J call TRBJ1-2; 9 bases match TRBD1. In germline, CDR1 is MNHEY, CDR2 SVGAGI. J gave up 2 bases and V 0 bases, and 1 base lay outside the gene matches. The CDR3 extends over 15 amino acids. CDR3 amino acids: CASSYSTGGNYGYTF. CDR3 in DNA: TGTGCCAGCAGTTACTCTACAGGGGGCAACTATGGCTACACCTTC.

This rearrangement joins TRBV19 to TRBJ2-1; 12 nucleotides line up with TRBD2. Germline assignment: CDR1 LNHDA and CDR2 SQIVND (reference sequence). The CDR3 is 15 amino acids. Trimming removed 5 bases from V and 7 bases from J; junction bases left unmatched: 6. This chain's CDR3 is CASSPTSGGGNEQFF. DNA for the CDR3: TGTGCCAGTAGTCCGACTAGCGGGGGCGGGAATGAGCAGTTCTTC.

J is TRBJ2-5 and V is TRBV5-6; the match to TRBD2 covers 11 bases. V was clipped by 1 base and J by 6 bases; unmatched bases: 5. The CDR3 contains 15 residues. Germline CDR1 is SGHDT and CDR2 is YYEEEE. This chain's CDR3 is CASSLKSSGGKTQYF. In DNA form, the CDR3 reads TGTGCCAGCAGCTTGAAGTCTAGCGGGGGGAAGACCCAGTACTTC.

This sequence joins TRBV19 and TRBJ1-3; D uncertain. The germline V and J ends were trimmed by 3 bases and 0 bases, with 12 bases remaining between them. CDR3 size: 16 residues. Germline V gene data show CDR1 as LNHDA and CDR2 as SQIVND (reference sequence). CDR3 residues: CASSMATGSSGNTIYF. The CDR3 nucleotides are TGTGCCAGTAGTATGGCAACCGGGAGCTCTGGAAACACCATATATTTT.

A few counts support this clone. This chain's CDR3 is CASSDSGSYEQYF. The CDR3 DNA reads as TGTGCCAGCTCGGATAGCGGGAGCTACGAGCAGTACTTC. J is TRBJ2-7 and V is TRBV11-3; 9 nucleotides align to TRBD2. The CDR3 contains 13 residues. With V trimmed by 8 bases and J by 3 bases, 5 bases remained unmatched. Germline assignment: CDR1 SGHNT and CDR2 YENEEA.

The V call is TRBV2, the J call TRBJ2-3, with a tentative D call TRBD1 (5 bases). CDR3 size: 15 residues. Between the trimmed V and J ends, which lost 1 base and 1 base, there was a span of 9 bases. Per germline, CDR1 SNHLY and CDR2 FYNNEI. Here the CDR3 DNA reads TGTGCCAGCAGTGAAGGGGGCGGAGGCACAGATACGCAGTATTTT. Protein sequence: CASSEGGGGTDTQYF.

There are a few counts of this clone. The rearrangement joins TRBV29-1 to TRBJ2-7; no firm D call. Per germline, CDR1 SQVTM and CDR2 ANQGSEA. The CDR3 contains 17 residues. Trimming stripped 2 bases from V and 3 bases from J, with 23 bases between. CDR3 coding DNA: TGCAGCGTTGAATTGGCCAACCAGTTATCCCACCTCTACGAGCAGTACTTC. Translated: CSVELANQLSHLYEQYF.

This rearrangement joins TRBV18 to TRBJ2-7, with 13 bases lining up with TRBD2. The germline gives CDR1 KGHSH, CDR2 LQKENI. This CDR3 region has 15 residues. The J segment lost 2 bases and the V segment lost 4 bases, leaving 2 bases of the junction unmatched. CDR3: CASSLGLAGTYEQYF. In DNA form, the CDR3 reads TGTGCCAGCTCACTGGGACTAGCGGGGACCTACGAGCAGTACTTC.

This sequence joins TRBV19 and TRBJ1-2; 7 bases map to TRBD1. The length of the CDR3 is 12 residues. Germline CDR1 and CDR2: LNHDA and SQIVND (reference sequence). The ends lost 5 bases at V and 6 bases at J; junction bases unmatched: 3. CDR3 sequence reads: CASSPGTDGYTF. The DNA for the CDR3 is TGTGCCAGTAGTCCAGGGACAGATGGCTACACCTTC.

CDR3 residues: CAISGQVNYGYTF. Here the CDR3 DNA reads TGTGCCATCAGTGGACAGGTTAACTATGGCTACACCTTC. J is TRBJ1-2 and V is TRBV10-3; D is possibly TRBD1 (6 bases). The CDR3 is 13 residues long. V was pared by 4 bases and J by 1 base, with 7 bases between. Germline V lookup: CDR1 ENHRY, CDR2 SYGVKD.

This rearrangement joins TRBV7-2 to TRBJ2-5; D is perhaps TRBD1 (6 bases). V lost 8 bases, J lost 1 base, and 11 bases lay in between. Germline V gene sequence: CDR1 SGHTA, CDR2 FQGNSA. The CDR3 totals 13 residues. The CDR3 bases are TGTGCCAGCGGGGGACAAATCCAAGAGACCCAGTACTTC. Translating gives CASGGQIQETQYF. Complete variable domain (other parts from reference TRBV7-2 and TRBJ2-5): GAGVSQSPSNKVTEKGKDVELRCDPISGHTALYWYRQSLGQGLEFLIYFQGNSAPDKSGLPSDRFSAERTGGSVSTLTIQRTQQEDSAVYLCASGGQIQETQYFGPGTRLLVL.

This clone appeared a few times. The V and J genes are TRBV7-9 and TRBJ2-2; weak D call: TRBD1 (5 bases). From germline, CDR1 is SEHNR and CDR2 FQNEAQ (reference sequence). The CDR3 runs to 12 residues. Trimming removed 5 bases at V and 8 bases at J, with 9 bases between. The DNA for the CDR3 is TGTGCCAGCAGCCGACAGAGAGGGGAGCTGTTTTTT. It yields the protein CASSRQRGELFF.

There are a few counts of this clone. Here the CDR3 DNA reads TGTGCCAGCAGTTATTCAGGGCCCTATGGCTACACCTTC. This sequence encodes CASSYSGPYGYTF. The chain combines TRBV6-5 with TRBJ1-2; D is possibly TRBD1 (5 bases). V was cut by 3 bases and J by 4 bases, with 9 bases left in between. CDR3 length: 13 amino acids. CDR1 and CDR2 from the germline V gene are MNHEY and SVGAGI.

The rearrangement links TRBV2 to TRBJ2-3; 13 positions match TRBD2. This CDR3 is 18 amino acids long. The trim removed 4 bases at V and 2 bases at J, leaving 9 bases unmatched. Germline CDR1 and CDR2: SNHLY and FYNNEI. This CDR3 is CASSGGWTSGGHTDTQYF. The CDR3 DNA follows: TGTGCCAGCAGTGGCGGATGGACTAGCGGGGGCCACACAGATACGCAGTATTTT.